This TCR beta chain was retrieved from a study of early T cells in non-severe SARS-CoV-2 infection. Individual cDNA molecules were tagged with unique molecular identifiers. TCRdb fed the 5' RACE reads into MiXCR, producing one record per CDR3 protein. This table holds about 55,000 distinct CDR3 sequences, about 13% found once. The CDR3 contains 14 residues. Trimming removed 1 base at V and 0 bases at J, with 7 bases between. In germline, CDR1 is SGHAT, CDR2 FQNNGV. This clonotype was counted a few times. The rearrangement joins TRBV11-2 to TRBJ2-7, with D uncertain. Sequencing used whole blood, obtained at baseline. The source is an adult who was a healthcare worker with PCR-confirmed SARS-CoV-2 infection or an uninfected control (not recorded which). The CDR3 region has the DNA TGTGCCAGCAGCTTAGGTTCGAGCTCCTACGAGCAGTACTTC. It yields the protein CASSLGSSSYEQYF.